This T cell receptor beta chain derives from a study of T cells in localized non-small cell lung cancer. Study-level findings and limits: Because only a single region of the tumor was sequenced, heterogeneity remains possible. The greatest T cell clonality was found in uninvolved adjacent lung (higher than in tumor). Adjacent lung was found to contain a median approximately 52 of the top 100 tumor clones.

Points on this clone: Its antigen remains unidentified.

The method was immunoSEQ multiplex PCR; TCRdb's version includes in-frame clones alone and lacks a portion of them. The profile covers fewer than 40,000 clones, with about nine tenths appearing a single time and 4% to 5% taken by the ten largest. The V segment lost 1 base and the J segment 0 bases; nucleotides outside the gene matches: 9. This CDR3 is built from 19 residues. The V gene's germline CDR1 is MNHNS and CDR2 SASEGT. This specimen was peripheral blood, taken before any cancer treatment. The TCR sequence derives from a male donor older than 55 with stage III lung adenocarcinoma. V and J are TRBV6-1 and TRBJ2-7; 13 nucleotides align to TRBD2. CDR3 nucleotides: TGTGCCAGCAGTGAAGGACTAGCGGGGGGTCGTGGGAACTCCTACGAGCAGTACTTC. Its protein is CASSEGLAGGRGNSYEQYF.